Below, 22 T cell receptor beta chains from the same sample are listed, as sequenced in a study of blood T cell repertoires in COVID-19. Sequencing used immunoSEQ multiplex PCR; TCRdb keeps in-frame clones, though not all of them. The data show approximately 240,000 clones, about 83% seen once. Sequencing was carried out using peripheral blood. The receptors derive from a human donor in a cohort sampled during active COVID-19.

DNA of the CDR3: TGTGCCAGCAGGAGCGGGGGAGGGGGCACAGATACGCAGTATTTT. Translating gives CASRSGGGGTDTQYF. V and J are TRBV27 and TRBJ2-3; 8 bases align to TRBD2. The CDR3 length is 15 residues. Trimming cost V 6 bases and J 1 base; bases outside gene matches: 6. Per germline, CDR1 MNHEY and CDR2 SMNVEV (reference sequence).

This clone was counted between two and nine times. This chain joins TRBV13 and TRBJ2-2; 7 nucleotides align to TRBD1. The CDR3 extends over 16 amino acids. Per germline, CDR1 PRHDT and CDR2 FYEKMQ (reference sequence). V gave up 3 bases and J gave up 5 bases; unmatched junction bases: 9. The CDR3 here is CASSFLRGKSTGELFF. CDR3 DNA sequence: TGTGCCAGCAGCTTCCTCAGGGGGAAATCTACCGGGGAGCTGTTTTTT.

This clone was detected once. This chain joins TRBV9 and TRBJ2-5, with 12 bases identical to TRBD2. This CDR3 is built from 17 residues. The trim removed 3 bases at V and 4 bases at J, leaving 10 bases unmatched. Per the germline V gene, CDR1 is SGDLS and CDR2 is YYNGEE. The CDR3 region is CASSAGRTSGEGETQYF. CDR3 bases: TGTGCCAGCAGCGCGGGGCGGACTAGCGGGGAAGGAGAGACCCAGTACTTC.

J is TRBJ2-7 and V is TRBV30, with unresolved D. Trimming cost V 1 base and J 4 bases, with 5 bases left between them. Germline CDR1 and CDR2: GTSNPN and SVGIG (reference sequence). The CDR3 covers 11 residues. CDR3 sequence: CAWSADYEQYF. CDR3 sequence (DNA): TGTGCCTGGAGTGCAGATTACGAGCAGTACTTC.

The V call is TRBV19, the J call TRBJ2-7; unclear D gene. Per the germline V gene, CDR1 is LNHDA and CDR2 is SQIVND (reference sequence). Trimming took 5 bases from V and 1 from J, leaving 12 bases between them. The CDR3 has 14 residues. The CDR3 sequence: CASSRRDNSYEQYF. In DNA form, the CDR3 reads TGTGCCAGTAGTCGACGCGACAATTCCTACGAGCAGTACTTC.

The chain combines TRBV2 with TRBJ1-4, with TRBD1 as a possible D gene (5 bases). Trimming took 6 bases from V and 7 from J, leaving 18 bases between them. The CDR3 sequence is 15 residues long. In germline, CDR1 is SNHLY, CDR2 FYNNEI. CDR3 in DNA: TGTGCCAGCAGATCCCGGTTTAGGGGCGGTGAAAAACTGTTTTTT. Translating gives CASRSRFRGGEKLFF.

This clone was counted a few times. The rearrangement joins TRBV12-3 or TRBV12-4 to TRBJ2-7; no firm D call. V lost 5 bases and J 5 bases, leaving 10 bases between the germline ends. This CDR3 comprises 12 residues. In DNA form, the CDR3 reads TGTGCCAGCAGTCCAACAGAGAACGAGCAGTACTTC. It translates to CASSPTENEQYF.

A single count supports this clone. V gene TRBV19 combines with J gene TRBJ2-2; D perhaps matches TRBD1 (7 bases). This CDR3 has 16 residues. The V gene lost 2 bases and the J gene lost 0 bases, with 10 bases spanning the gap. Germline assignment: CDR1 LNHDA and CDR2 SQIVND (reference sequence). DNA for the CDR3: TGTGCCAGTAGTATACAGGGGGGAACGAACACCGGGGAGCTGTTTTTT. Residues: CASSIQGGTNTGELFF.

In its sample, this clone was seen once. CDR3: CASSPDRGNTEAFF. The CDR3 DNA is TGTGCCAGCAGTCCCGACAGGGGGAACACTGAAGCTTTCTTT. The chain carries TRBV27 and TRBJ1-1; 8 positions match TRBD1. V lost 5 bases, J lost 1 base, and 3 bases stayed unmatched. The germline gives CDR1 MNHEY, CDR2 SMNVEV (reference sequence). The CDR3 is made up of 14 amino acids.

This clone was counted a few times. This chain joins TRBV18 and TRBJ1-1; D is unresolved. The CDR3 loop spans 13 amino acids. Trimming removed 0 bases from V and 2 bases from J, with 4 bases in between. Germline V lookup: CDR1 KGHSH, CDR2 LQKENI. Here the CDR3 reads CASSPPANTEAFF. CDR3 in DNA: TGTGCCAGCTCACCACCGGCCAACACTGAAGCTTTCTTT. The whole variable domain, filled in from reference TRBV18 and TRBJ1-1, reads NAGVMQNPRHLVRRRGQEARLRCSPMKGHSHVYWYRQLPEEGLKFMVYLQKENIIDESGMPKERFSAEFPKEGPSILRIQQVVRGDSAAYFCASSPPANTEAFFGQGTRLTVV.

The V gene is TRBV2, the J gene TRBJ2-7; D perhaps matches TRBD1 (5 bases). CDR1 is SNHLY and CDR2 is FYNNEI in the germline V gene. CDR3 size: 13 residues. The V gene lost 3 bases and the J gene lost 4 bases, with 10 bases spanning the gap. CDR3 sequence reads: CASSDPGSYEQYF. The CDR3 bases are TGTGCCAGCAGTGACCCAGGGTCTTACGAGCAGTACTTC.

The chain combines TRBV7-9 with TRBJ2-7; 9 nucleotides match TRBD1. The CDR3 runs 14 residues. V trimming: 3 bases; J trimming: 4 bases; junction bases outside the gene matches: 4. CDR1 and CDR2 (germline): SEHNR, FQNEAQ (reference sequence). In DNA, the CDR3 is TGTGCCAGCAGCTTCCCGGGACAGGGATACGAGCAGTACTTC. This translates into CASSFPGQGYEQYF.

This rearrangement joins TRBV18 to TRBJ1-5; TRBD1 matches at 9 bases. With 5 bases clipped from V and 1 base from J, the junction kept 3 bases outside the gene matches. Germline CDR1 is KGHSH and CDR2 is LQKENI. The CDR3 runs 15 residues. CDR3 DNA sequence: TGTGCCAGCTCATCCGGGACAGGGAGCAATCAGCCCCAGCATTTT. This sequence encodes CASSSGTGSNQPQHF. Filled out from reference TRBV18 and TRBJ1-5, the complete variable domain reads NAGVMQNPRHLVRRRGQEARLRCSPMKGHSHVYWYRQLPEEGLKFMVYLQKENIIDESGMPKERFSAEFPKEGPSILRIQQVVRGDSAAYFCASSSGTGSNQPQHFGDGTRLSIL.

V usage is TRBV10-2 and J usage is TRBJ2-3, with 12 nucleotides matching TRBD2. The J segment lost 4 bases and the V segment lost 2 bases, leaving 4 bases of the junction unmatched. Germline CDR1 WSHSY, CDR2 SAAADI. The CDR3 runs to 16 residues. The CDR3 region is CASSEGGLAGSDTQYF. The CDR3 DNA is TGCGCCAGCAGTGAGGGGGGACTAGCGGGTTCAGATACGCAGTATTTT.

The chain carries TRBV2 and TRBJ1-3; D might be TRBD1 (5 bases). Trimming removed 5 bases from V and 1 base from J, with 9 bases in between. The CDR3 consists of 14 residues. Germline values: CDR1 SNHLY, CDR2 FYNNEI. The CDR3 DNA reads TGTGCCAGCAGTCCTCAGGGATCTGGAAACACCATATATTTT. Protein product: CASSPQGSGNTIYF.

CDR3 nucleotide sequence: TGTGCCAGTACCACGGCGGGGGGCCCAGGTGCCTACGAGCAGTACTTC. Protein product: CASTTAGGPGAYEQYF. The rearrangement links TRBV19 to TRBJ2-7; 8 nucleotides line up with TRBD2. The germline gives CDR1 LNHDA, CDR2 SQIVND (reference sequence). After removal of 7 bases from V and 2 bases from J, the junction contained 13 bases not matched to a gene. This CDR3 has 16 residues.

The chain couples TRBV20-1 to TRBJ2-1; 7 positions match TRBD2. There are 16 residues in the CDR3. After removal of 3 bases from V and 0 bases from J, the junction contained 8 bases not matched to a gene. In germline, CDR1 is DFQATT, CDR2 SNEGSKA (reference sequence). CDR3 nucleotides: TGCAGTGCTAGTGGGACTACCTGGAGCTCCTACAATGAGCAGTTCTTC. It specifies CSASGTTWSSYNEQFF.

The CDR3 region has the DNA TGTGCCAGCAGCCAAGATCGCAGGCCATCAGGCATCAATGAGCAGTTCTTC. It codes for CASSQDRRPSGINEQFF. The gene calls are TRBV3-1 (or the pseudogene TRBV3-2) and TRBJ2-1; D ambiguous. V was shortened by 0 bases and J by 6 bases, with 18 bases between the two germline ends. CDR1 and CDR2 from the germline V gene are LGHDT and YNNKEL (reference sequence). This CDR3 comprises 17 residues.

The sample holds one count of this clone. The chain is built from TRBV23-1 and TRBJ2-2, with 10 bases aligning to TRBD2. TRBV23-1 is identified as an open reading frame with a role that is uncertain. V lost 0 bases, J lost 5 bases, and 9 bases stayed unmatched. This CDR3 region has 18 residues. The CDR3 loop reads CASSQSLASGSGTGELFF. The CDR3 bases are TGCGCCAGCAGTCAATCTCTTGCTAGCGGGAGCGGGACCGGGGAGCTGTTTTTT.

The chain has TRBV7-9 and TRBJ2-5; 11 bases map to TRBD1. Losses at the gene ends were 5 bases for V and 2 bases for J; bases not matched to a gene: 7. CDR1 is SEHNR and CDR2 is FQNEAQ in the germline V gene (reference sequence). This CDR3 comprises 16 residues. CDR3: CASSPGTGGGQETQYF. CDR3 coding DNA: TGTGCCAGCAGCCCCGGGACAGGGGGAGGTCAAGAGACCCAGTACTTC.

The chain carries TRBV9 and TRBJ2-2; 14 bases line up with TRBD2. This CDR3 comprises 16 residues. Germline values: CDR1 SGDLS, CDR2 YYNGEE. Trimming cost V 2 bases and J 6 bases; bases outside gene matches: 3. This CDR3 reads CASSVGTSGSSGELFF. As DNA, the CDR3 is TGTGCCAGCAGCGTGGGGACTAGCGGGAGCTCCGGGGAGCTGTTTTTT. Combining the CDR3 with reference TRBV9 and TRBJ2-2 gives the whole variable domain DSGVTQTPKHLITATGQRVTLRCSPRSGDLSVYWYQQSLDQGLQFLIQYYNGEERAKGNILERFSAQQFPDLHSELNLSSLELGDSALYFCASSVGTSGSSGELFFGEGSRLTVL.

The table lists this clone with a count of one. The chain links TRBV28 to TRBJ1-5; D is possibly TRBD1 (6 bases). CDR1 is MDHEN and CDR2 is SYDVKM in the germline V gene. The CDR3 covers 16 residues. V lost 4 bases and J lost 4, with 17 bases in between. CDR3 amino acids: CASSYLTGYRNQPQHF. Here the CDR3 DNA reads TGTGCCAGCAGTTACTTGACAGGTTATCGTAATCAGCCCCAGCATTTT. Full variable domain (remainder filled in from reference TRBV28 and TRBJ1-5): DVKVTQSSRYLVKRTGEKVFLECVQDMDHENMFWYRQDPGLGLRLIYFSYDVKMKEKGDIPEGYSVSREKKERFSLILESASTNQTSMYLCASSYLTGYRNQPQHFGDGTRLSIL.